This section outlines one T cell receptor beta chain sequence together with its context. Its cognate antigen is unknown. The data belong to a study of T cell responses to AZD1222 COVID-19 vaccine. V was cut by 0 bases and J by 7 bases, with 7 bases left in between. Germline CDR1 reads LNHNV; CDR2 reads YYDKDF (reference sequence). The CDR3 loop spans 13 amino acids. Findings and limits, study-wide: Unmutated regions of variants are reportedly targeted by nearly half of spike-specific TCRs. The repertoires were collected only after the peak T cell response.

Repertoires were generated with immunoSEQ multiplex PCR, while TCRdb's copy carries only in-frame clones and drops some. The top ten hold less than 3% of the sample, which has about 170,000 clones, approximately 86% seen once. The sequence came from an adult in good health. V is TRBV15 and J is TRBJ2-4; no reliable D call. Sequenced material: peripheral blood, taken on day 0 of AZD1222 vaccination. CDR3: CATSREGWNIQYF. Here the CDR3 DNA reads TGTGCCACCAGCAGAGAAGGGTGGAACATTCAGTACTTC.